The 17 T cell receptor beta chains presented below share a single source sample, sequenced in a study of T-cell memory formation after mild COVID-19 (dated by TCRdb to the early 2020s). The library came from 5' RACE. The instrument was an Illumina NovaSeq 6000. Using fastp trimming at Q25 and MiXCR clonotype assembly, TCRdb reanalyzed the public sequencing data and kept in-frame beta chains. One record per CDR3 amino acid sequence lists the most common genes and DNA. The sample table contains roughly 510,000 distinct CDR3 sequences; only one count was recorded for roughly 17% of them. Less than 10% of the sample goes to the ten largest clones. The sequenced sample was PBMCs or a T cell subset sorted from them (not recorded which). These TCRs come from an adult woman who had mild COVID-19 (a few samples of this study predate the infection). The sample titles of this study are shuffled in the database, so cell type and time point are left out; the donor was told from shared clones.

This clonotype showed up just a few times. The chain uses TRBV20-1 and TRBJ2-7; the match to TRBD2 covers 7 bases. The CDR3 spans 14 residues. Germline values: CDR1 DFQATT, CDR2 SNEGSKA (reference sequence). Germline trimming cut 3 bases from V and 9 bases from J; bases unmatched to any gene: 14. The CDR3 bases are TGCAGTGCTAGGCGATCTCCTAGCGGAGAGGTGCAGTACTTC. It translates to CSARRSPSGEVQYF.

V and J are TRBV20-1 and TRBJ1-2; D unresolved. The ends were cut back, 2 bases at V and 6 bases at J, with 19 bases in the middle. The CDR3 runs 15 residues. Germline V gives CDR1 DFQATT, CDR2 SNEGSKA (reference sequence). CDR3 DNA sequence: TGCAGTGCTAGACCACCTGGTAGAGGGATGGATGGCTACACCTTC. Its protein product is CSARPPGRGMDGYTF.

This rearrangement joins TRBV20-1 to TRBJ2-3, with D unresolved. This CDR3 is 18 amino acids long. CDR1 is DFQATT and CDR2 is SNEGSKA in the germline V gene (reference sequence). The V end lost 1 base, the J end lost 6 bases, and 26 bases lay between the germline ends. CDR3 DNA: TGCAGTGCTAGAGTACAGTTTCCGACCGCTGATAACGTGGATACGCAGTATTTT. The encoded protein is CSARVQFPTADNVDTQYF.

This rearrangement joins TRBV7-6 to TRBJ2-2; TRBD2 matches 7 bases. The length of the CDR3 is 18 residues. Unmatched junction bases numbered 9, after V lost 1 base and J lost 1 base. The germline CDR1 and CDR2 sequences are SGHVS and FNYEAQ. The CDR3 DNA follows: TGTGCCAGCAGCTTAGAGTTCTGGCGGGGGTTGAACACCGGGGAGCTGTTTTTT. The encoded protein is CASSLEFWRGLNTGELFF. Supplemented by reference TRBV7-6 and TRBJ2-2, the full variable domain reads GAGVSQSPRYKVTKRGQDVALRCDPISGHVSLYWYRQALGQGPEFLTYFNYEAQQDKSGLPNDRFSAERPEGSISTLTIQRTEQRDSAMYRCASSLEFWRGLNTGELFFGEGSRLTVL.

This chain connects TRBV10-3 to TRBJ2-1; 12 bases are shared with TRBD2. The V gene end was trimmed by 2 bases and the J gene end by 6 bases; junction bases not matched to a gene: 14. There are 19 residues in the CDR3. CDR1 ENHRY and CDR2 SYGVKD come from the germline V gene. The CDR3: CAISEEETSGGRPVNEQFF. The CDR3 bases are TGTGCCATCAGTGAGGAGGAGACTAGCGGGGGCCGGCCGGTCAATGAGCAGTTCTTC.

A few counts support this clonotype. The chain employs TRBV5-1 and TRBJ2-1; 11 nucleotides line up with TRBD2. CDR1 SGHRS and CDR2 YFSETQ come from the germline V gene. The V gene end was trimmed by 0 bases and the J gene end by 5 bases; junction bases not matched to a gene: 10. CDR3 length equals 18 residues. DNA for the CDR3: TGCGCCAGCAGCTTGGTAGCTAGCGGGGGGCCAAAAAACAATGAGCAGTTCTTC. Protein sequence: CASSLVASGGPKNNEQFF.

This clonotype occurred a few times. The J gene is TRBJ1-1, the V gene TRBV5-1; the match to TRBD1 covers 7 bases. CDR1 is SGHRS and CDR2 is YFSETQ in the germline V gene. CDR3 size: 14 residues. V shed 4 bases, J shed 0 bases, and the junction held 3 bases outside the gene matches. The CDR3 loop reads CASSVDRMNTEAFF. The CDR3 DNA follows: TGCGCCAGCAGCGTGGACAGGATGAACACTGAAGCTTTCTTT.

This rearrangement joins TRBV7-9 to TRBJ1-1; D gene ambiguous. Trimming pared 5 bases from V and 0 bases from J, leaving 13 bases between. CDR1 SEHNR and CDR2 FQNEAQ come from the germline V gene (reference sequence). The length of the CDR3 is 15 residues. CDR3 nucleotides: TGTGCCAGCAGCCTATCCCCTGCGATGAACACTGAAGCTTTCTTT. This translates into CASSLSPAMNTEAFF.

This clonotype was counted between two and nine times. The V call is TRBV29-1, the J call TRBJ2-7, with TRBD2 as a possible D gene (5 bases). Germline V CDR1 and CDR2: SQVTM, ANQGSEA. The CDR3 is 13 amino acids. Trimming left V 4 bases short and J 1 base short, with 11 bases between. The CDR3 spells CSVVGVGSYEQYF. The DNA for the CDR3 is TGCAGCGTTGTCGGGGTAGGGTCCTACGAGCAGTACTTC.

The rearrangement joins TRBV18 to TRBJ1-5; unclear D gene. V gave up 4 bases and J gave up 6 bases, with 13 bases separating them. There are 14 residues in the CDR3. Germline V gene sequence: CDR1 KGHSH, CDR2 LQKENI. The CDR3 sequence: CASSQGMARQPQHF. For the CDR3, the DNA is TGTGCCAGCTCACAGGGAATGGCTCGTCAGCCCCAGCATTTT.

The chain recombines TRBV11-1 with TRBJ1-1; D not resolved. The germline V gene has CDR1 SGHAT and CDR2 FQDESV (reference sequence). The CDR3 runs to 17 residues. Trimming took off 5 bases at V and 3 bases at J, with 22 bases between the two ends. In DNA, the CDR3 is TGTGCCAGCAGCCAAACGGGTATGCGGGCGAAAGACACTGAAGCTTTCTTT. This gives the protein CASSQTGMRAKDTEAFF.

This clonotype was seen ten or more times. The chain carries TRBV7-9 and TRBJ2-6, with 12 positions matching TRBD1. Germline lookup yields CDR1 SEHNR and CDR2 FQNEAQ (reference sequence). V lost 3 bases, J lost 0 bases, and 9 bases stayed unmatched. The CDR3 runs 20 residues. DNA for the CDR3: TGTGCCAGCAGCTTTCGACAAGGGACAGGGGGCCGCTCTGGGGCCAACGTCCTGACTTTC. Residues: CASSFRQGTGGRSGANVLTF.

The chain combines TRBV3-1 with TRBJ1-5; D not certain. Germline assignment: CDR1 LGHDT and CDR2 YNNKEL (reference sequence). The V and J ends lost 1 base and 4 bases respectively, with 5 bases between them. There are 13 residues in the CDR3. The CDR3 sequence is CASSQAPNQPQHF. In DNA, the CDR3 is TGTGCCAGCAGCCAAGCCCCAAATCAGCCCCAGCATTTT.

This clonotype occurred a few times. The V gene is TRBV20-1, the J gene TRBJ2-5; D possibly uses TRBD1 or TRBD2 (6 bases each). Germline V gene data show CDR1 as DFQATT and CDR2 as SNEGSKA (reference sequence). The CDR3 runs to 15 residues. V shed 0 bases and J shed 2 bases, with 13 bases lying between them. The CDR3 DNA is TGCAGTGCTAGAGATCAGAGGGGGGCACAAGAGACCCAGTACTTC. Protein product: CSARDQRGAQETQYF.

This clonotype has a handful of counts. The chain employs TRBV2 and TRBJ2-5; TRBD2 matches 15 bases. Losses at the gene ends were 8 bases for V and 3 bases for J; bases not matched to a gene: 7. CDR1 is SNHLY and CDR2 is FYNNEI in the germline V gene. The CDR3 runs to 16 residues. The CDR3 loop is CASLRTSGRAEETQYF. The CDR3 DNA reads as TGTGCCAGCTTGCGGACTAGCGGGAGGGCCGAAGAGACCCAGTACTTC.

The chain couples TRBV19 to TRBJ2-1, with TRBD2 matching over 13 bases. J gave up 9 bases and V 4 bases, and 9 bases lay outside the gene matches. CDR3 length: 16 amino acids. Germline lookup yields CDR1 LNHDA and CDR2 SQIVND (reference sequence). The CDR3 loop is CASSTGGLAGVREQFF. DNA for the CDR3: TGTGCCAGTAGTACCGGAGGACTAGCGGGGGTTCGTGAGCAGTTCTTC.

This chain joins TRBV20-1 and TRBJ2-5, with D possibly being TRBD1 (5 bases). Trimming removed 2 bases at V and 7 bases at J, with 17 bases between. The germline CDR1 and CDR2 sequences are DFQATT and SNEGSKA (reference sequence). The CDR3 runs to 14 residues. CDR3: CSARTFDSPRTQYF. The CDR3 DNA is TGCAGTGCTAGAACATTTGACAGCCCCAGGACCCAGTACTTC.